This T cell receptor beta chain is from a study of liver allograft versus peripheral blood T cells. Study details: Transplanted-liver T cell receptor repertoires were compared with recipients' peripheral blood repertoires.

TCRdb redid the calling of the reads with MiXCR, one entry per CDR3 protein. This sample has 2,500 to 3,500 distinct CDR3 sequences, with roughly 15% found just once. The clonotype originates from a human patient who had a liver transplant. The T cells may come from the graft donor.

The CDR3 sequence: CASSLWSEKLDNSPLHF. In nucleotides, the CDR3 is TGTGCCAGCAGCTTGTGGTCCGAAAAGTTGGATAATTCACCCCTCCACTTT. This chain uses TRBV13 with TRBJ1-6; D is undetermined. Germline CDR1 is PRHDT and CDR2 is FYEKMQ (reference sequence). V was clipped by 3 bases and J by 5 bases, with 17 bases between them. The CDR3 is 17 residues long.